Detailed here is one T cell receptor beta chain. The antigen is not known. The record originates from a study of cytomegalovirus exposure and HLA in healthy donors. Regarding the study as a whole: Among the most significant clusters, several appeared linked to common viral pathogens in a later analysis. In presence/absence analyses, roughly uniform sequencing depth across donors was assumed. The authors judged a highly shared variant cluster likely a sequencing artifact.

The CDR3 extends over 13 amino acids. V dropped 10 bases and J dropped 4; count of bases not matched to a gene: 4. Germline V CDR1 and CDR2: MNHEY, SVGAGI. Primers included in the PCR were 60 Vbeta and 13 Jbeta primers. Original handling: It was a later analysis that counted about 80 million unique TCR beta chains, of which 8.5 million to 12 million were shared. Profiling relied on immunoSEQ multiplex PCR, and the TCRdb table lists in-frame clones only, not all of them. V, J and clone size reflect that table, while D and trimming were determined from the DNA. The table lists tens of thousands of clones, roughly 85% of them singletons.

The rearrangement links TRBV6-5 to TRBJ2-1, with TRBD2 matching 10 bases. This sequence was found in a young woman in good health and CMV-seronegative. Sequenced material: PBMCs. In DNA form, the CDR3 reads TGTGCCACCGGGACTAGCGTTTACAATGAGCAGTTCTTC. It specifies CATGTSVYNEQFF.